A selection of T cell receptor beta chains follows, all from one sample in a study of blood T cell repertoires in COVID-19. Only in-frame clones appear in the TCRdb table, and some are missing; sequencing was by immunoSEQ multiplex PCR. The table has 100,000 to 150,000 clones, more than 60% seen once. Sequencing was done on a sample of peripheral blood. These receptors were taken from a woman aged 70-85 years with acute or convalescent COVID-19. Both conserved end residues are part of each CDR3. A D gene is named only where the DNA matches it firmly. Size is stated for part of the rows, as once, few or many counts, or as a class when the clone is expanded.

V	D	size	J	DNA	CDR3
TRBV7-2	.	.	TRBJ2-1	TGTGCCAGCAGCGACTTCGGGGGGCCTTACAATGAGCAGTTCTTC	CASSDFGGPYNEQFF
TRBV4-1	.	.	TRBJ2-1	TGCGCCAGCAGCCAAGTCGGGAGAAGCCACAATGAGCAGTTCTTC	CASSQVGRSHNEQFF
TRBV7-2	TRBD2	few	TRBJ2-7	TGTGCCAGCAGCTTAACTAGCGGGGGGGTTACCACCTACGAGCAGTACTTC	CASSLTSGGVTTYEQYF
TRBV28	.	few	TRBJ1-1	TGTGCCAGCAGTTTACAGGGTAGGGGCTCCAACACTGAAGCTTTCTTT	CASSLQGRGSNTEAFF
TRBV10-3	.	.	TRBJ1-6	TGTGCCATATCGACAGACTCAGGAAGATCACCCCTCCACTTT	CAISTDSGRSPLHF
TRBV6-5	.	.	TRBJ1-2	TGTGCCAGCAGTTACGCCAATTCGGCTAACTATGGCTACACCTTC	CASSYANSANYGYTF
TRBV27	TRBD2	once	TRBJ2-1	TGTGCCAGCAGTTTAAGCGGGAGGGTGGGTGAGCAGTTCTTC	CASSLSGRVGEQFF
TRBV2	.	.	TRBJ1-6	TGTGCCAGCAGTAACTCGTGGGCCGCACCCCTCCACTTT	CASSNSWAAPLHF
TRBV5-1	TRBD1	.	TRBJ1-2	TGCGCCAGCAGCTTGGTTCAGGGGGGTGACTATGGCTACACCTTC	CASSLVQGGDYGYTF
TRBV2	TRBD1	.	TRBJ2-1	TGTGCCAGCAGAACCGGGACAGGCGTTTACAATGAGCAGTTCTTC	CASRTGTGVYNEQFF
TRBV7-8	.	.	TRBJ1-6	TGTGCCAGCAGCTTCCGTGGGGCGGCTTATAATTCACCCCTCCACTTT	CASSFRGAAYNSPLHF
TRBV28	TRBD2	.	TRBJ2-1	TGTGCCAGCAGCCCAGCGGGAGGGAACGATGAGCAGTTCTTC	CASSPAGGNDEQFF
TRBV5-6	TRBD1	.	TRBJ1-2	TGTGCCAGCAGCTACCCGGACAGGAACTATGGCTACACCTTC	CASSYPDRNYGYTF
TRBV2	TRBD2	few	TRBJ2-7	TGTGCCAGCACCCGCTCCGGTAGCGGGATGTACGAGCAGTACTTC	CASTRSGSGMYEQYF
TRBV5-1	TRBD2	.	TRBJ2-1	TGCGCCAGCAGCTCGACTAGCCGAAGTAAGAATGAGCAGTTCTTC	CASSSTSRSKNEQFF
TRBV29-1	TRBD1	.	TRBJ2-1	TGCAGCGTTGAGACCGGGACAGGGGACGGTAAGCAGTTCTTC	CSVETGTGDGKQFF
TRBV5-1	TRBD1	.	TRBJ2-3	TGCGCCAGCAGCTTGGCTGGGGACAGGGGGGGCGGAGATACGCAGTATTTT	CASSLAGDRGGGDTQYF
TRBV3-1/TRBV3-2	TRBD2	.	TRBJ2-1	TGTGCCAGCAGGGACTTTAGCGGGAGGGACGACAATGAGCAGTTCTTC	CASRDFSGRDDNEQFF
TRBV6-2/TRBV6-3	TRBD1	once	TRBJ1-5	TGTGCCAGCAGTCAGACCTCTCTCGGACAGGGAAGGCAGCCCCAGCATTTT	CASSQTSLGQGRQPQHF
TRBV10-3	.	once	TRBJ1-6	TGTGCCATCAGTGAAGGACAGTCTTCACCCCTCCACTTT	CAISEGQSSPLHF
TRBV28	TRBD1	.	TRBJ1-2	TGTGCCAGCAGTTCGGGACAGGGTAGTGGCTACACCTTC	CASSSGQGSGYTF
TRBV6-2/TRBV6-3	TRBD1	.	TRBJ1-2	TGTGCCAGCAGTCGGACAGGTGAGGCTTTGGGCGGCTACACCTTC	CASSRTGEALGGYTF
TRBV14	.	.	TRBJ2-3	TGTGCCAGCAGCCTAAGTACGGTCGGTACGCAGTATTTT	CASSLSTVGTQYF
TRBV5-1	.	.	TRBJ1-4	TGCGCCAGCAGCTTGGGTTCAGGTTATGAGGAAAAACTGTTTTTT	CASSLGSGYEEKLFF
TRBV5-6	.	.	TRBJ2-5	TGTGCCAGCAGCTTGGACTCCTTGTACCAAGAGACCCAGTACTTC	CASSLDSLYQETQYF
TRBV3-1/TRBV3-2	TRBD1	.	TRBJ2-2	TGTGCCAGCAGCCCGGGACAGGGATACACCGGGGAGCTGTTTTTT	CASSPGQGYTGELFF
TRBV6-6	.	.	TRBJ1-5	TGTGCCAGCAACCCAGGGAATAGCAATCAGCCCCAGCATTTT	CASNPGNSNQPQHF
TRBV23-1	TRBD1	.	TRBJ1-6	TGCGCCAGCCTCAGACAGGGCGGTAATTCACCCCTCCACTTT	CASLRQGGNSPLHF
TRBV29-1	.	.	TRBJ1-3	TGCAGCGTTGGGCTCGGGGCTGGAAACACCATATATTTT	CSVGLGAGNTIYF
TRBV9	.	.	TRBJ1-1	TGTGCCAGCAGCCCGCAGGGGTTAAGCTTCGACACTGAAGCTTTCTTT	CASSPQGLSFDTEAFF
TRBV10-2	.	.	TRBJ2-7	TGCGCCAGCAGGAGTCCCGGCTACGAGCAGTACTTC	CASRSPGYEQYF
TRBV5-1	TRBD2	.	TRBJ2-7	TGCGCCAGCAGCTTGACAGGGACTAGCGGGGGTTACGAGCAGTACTTC	CASSLTGTSGGYEQYF
TRBV5-1	.	.	TRBJ1-2	TGCGCCAGCAGCTTGGGACAGGTTAGCGATGGCTACACCTTC	CASSLGQVSDGYTF
TRBV7-9	.	many	TRBJ2-3	TGTGCCAGCAGCCTTGGGGGGGCTGGAGATACGCAGTATTTT	CASSLGGAGDTQYF
TRBV29-1	.	.	TRBJ2-7	TGCAGCGTTGAAGGAGGTGGTGACGAGCAGTACTTC	CSVEGGGDEQYF
TRBV6-1	TRBD1	.	TRBJ1-4	TGTGCCAGCAGTGAAGGGGACAGGATCCCAACTAATGAAAAACTGTTTTTT	CASSEGDRIPTNEKLFF
TRBV6-6	TRBD1	.	TRBJ1-2	TGTGCCAGCAGTTACGGACAGGGGAACGGCTACACCTTC	CASSYGQGNGYTF
TRBV5-8	TRBD1	.	TRBJ2-1	TGTGCCAGCAGCTTCCAGGGGGCTAACAATGAGCAGTTCTTC	CASSFQGANNEQFF
TRBV7-9	TRBD1	.	TRBJ1-2	TGTGCCAGCAGCTTGGGAGGACAGGGGGAATCCTTC	CASSLGGQGESF
TRBV30	TRBD1	.	TRBJ1-4	TGTGCCTGGAGTGGTATAACAGGGGGGGAAAAACTGTTTTTT	CAWSGITGGEKLFF
TRBV11-3	TRBD2	.	TRBJ2-3	TGTGCCAGCAGCCGCGGGAGGGATACGCAGTATTTT	CASSRGRDTQYF
TRBV14	.	.	TRBJ2-7	TGTGCCAGCAGCCAAGGAGGGCGCTACGAGCAGTACTTC	CASSQGGRYEQYF
TRBV27	TRBD1	.	TRBJ1-6	TGTGCCAGCAGGAAGGTGGGACAGGGTAATTCACCCCTCCACTTT	CASRKVGQGNSPLHF
TRBV10-3	TRBD2	.	TRBJ2-1	TGTGCCATCAGTGAGCCGGGACTAGCGGACTACAATGAGCAGTTCTTC	CAISEPGLADYNEQFF
TRBV5-1	.	many	TRBJ2-7	TGCGCCAGCGACATCGGCGGAGGAGACGAGCAGTACTTC	CASDIGGGDEQYF
TRBV28	.	.	TRBJ2-7	TGTGCCAGCAGTTTGGAGAGCTCCTACGAGCAGTACTTC	CASSLESSYEQYF